This T cell receptor (beta chain) is from a study of cytomegalovirus exposure and HLA in healthy donors. General observations from the study: The study dropped some indistinguishable V segments, TRBV6-2 and TRBV6-3 among them. Productive rates of about 87% or about 30% were seen for most TCR beta V segments in an earlier analysis. Both high specificity and high sensitivity reportedly marked the classifier's diagnosis of cytomegalovirus status.

The V gene lost 0 bases and the J gene lost 5 bases, with 9 bases spanning the gap. The germline CDR1 and CDR2 sequences are SGHRS and YFSETQ. CDR3 length: 15 residues. 13 Jbeta primers and 60 Vbeta primers were used for the PCR. The method was immunoSEQ multiplex PCR; TCRdb's version includes in-frame clones alone and lacks a portion of them. The sample shows about 180,000 clones, around four fifths of them seen only once. A word on this clone: What it binds is unknown.

Sequenced material: PBMCs. The TCR sequence derives from a woman aged 60-75 years in good health and CMV-seropositive. This chain connects TRBV5-1 to TRBJ1-6, with D maybe TRBD1 (6 bases). The chain's CDR3 is CASSLVAGDNSPLHF. CDR3 nucleotides: TGCGCCAGCAGCTTGGTGGCAGGGGATAATTCACCCCTCCACTTT.